Listed below are T cell receptor beta chains from one sample, sequenced in a study of healthy donors' naive CD4 and CD8 T cells. TCRdb fed the reads into MiXCR, producing one record per CDR3 protein. The table has about 180,000 distinct CDR3 sequences, about 70% seen once. The sequencing input was naive CD4+ and CD8+ T cells sorted from blood, pooled from several donors. The receptors originated from a pool of human donors in good health; the sample pools cells from several healthy donors. The CDR3 runs from the conserved cysteine through the conserved F or W. A D gene is named only where the DNA matches it firmly. Part of the rows lack a size; the others show once, few, many or a class for expanded clones.

>-|TRBV6-5|TRBJ2-2|-
TGTGCCAGCAGTTACAGCCCAGAGAACACCGGGGAGCTGTTTTTT
CASSYSPENTGELFF
>-|TRBV29-1|TRBJ2-1|-
TGCAGCGTCATCAACGGGGAGCACAATGAGCAGTTCTTC
CSVINGEHNEQFF
>-|TRBV6-2/TRBV6-3|TRBJ1-5|-
TGTGCCAGCAGTTACTCAGGGATGCCCCAGCATTTT
CASSYSGMPQHF
>TRBD1|TRBV29-1|TRBJ2-3|-
TGCAGCGTTGAGGACCGGGGACAGATCACAGATACGCAGTATTTT
CSVEDRGQITDTQYF
>-|TRBV29-1|TRBJ1-1|-
TGCAGCGTTGACCGGGCGAACACTGAAGCTTTCTTT
CSVDRANTEAFF
>-|TRBV5-4|TRBJ2-1|once
TGTGCCAGCAGCTTGGATCAGGCTAGCGCTGATAATGAGCAGTTCTTC
CASSLDQASADNEQFF
>TRBD2|TRBV29-1|TRBJ2-3|-
TGCAGCCTCCAAGGGTTAGCGGGAGGGCCGGAAGATACGCAGTATTTT
CSLQGLAGGPEDTQYF
>-|TRBV6-1|TRBJ2-3|few
TGTGCCAGCAGTGAAGGAGGGTGGACCACAGATACGCAGTATTTT
CASSEGGWTTDTQYF
>-|TRBV30|TRBJ1-5|-
TGTGCCTGGACCCCTCCGACCGGTCAGCCCCAGCATTTT
CAWTPPTGQPQHF
>TRBD1|TRBV6-5|TRBJ2-7|-
TGTGCCAGCAGTTCACCGGACAGGAGAAGCGGTGCGCAGTACTTC
CASSSPDRRSGAQYF
>-|TRBV30|TRBJ1-2|-
TGTGCCTGGAGAGATCAGACAGATCCTAACTATGGCTACACCTTC
CAWRDQTDPNYGYTF
>TRBD1|TRBV12-3/TRBV12-4|TRBJ1-2|-
TGTGCCAGCAGCCGTAACAGGGGCGTCTATGGCTACACCTTC
CASSRNRGVYGYTF
>-|TRBV27|TRBJ1-1|-
TGTGCCAGCAGTTTTTCCAGAAACACTGAAGCTTTCTTT
CASSFSRNTEAFF